These 25 T cell receptor beta chains were all obtained from the same sample, sequenced in a study of naive and memory T cell subsets. Amplification of ligated cDNA took four PCR rounds with SP2 and nested alpha and beta constant primers. TCRdb ran MiXCR on the UMI-ligation and nested PCR reads and lists one entry per CDR3 protein. The sample consists of 25,000 to 30,000 distinct CDR3 sequences, over 4% of them appearing once. An oligonucleotide containing a UMI was ligated to the 3' end of TCR cDNA. The specimen sequenced was blood. The receptors come from an adult in good health.

This clonotype showed up many times. This chain connects TRBV6-2 or TRBV6-3 to TRBJ2-7, with 7 bases identical to TRBD1. The CDR3 runs to 13 residues. Germline values: CDR1 MNHEY, CDR2 SVGEGT. Trimming cost V 10 bases and J 6 bases; bases outside gene matches: 12. CDR3 nucleotide sequence: TGTGCCATCGCCGGGACAGAGGTTCGCGAGCAGTACTTC. Its protein product is CAIAGTEVREQYF.

This clonotype was found many times. V and J are TRBV4-2 and TRBJ2-1, with D perhaps matching TRBD2 (5 bases). There are 13 residues in the CDR3. With 6 bases removed from V and 6 bases from J, the gap between germline ends came to 12 bases. The germline V gene encodes CDR1 LGHNA and CDR2 YNFKEQ. The CDR3 protein is CASRERAGNEQFF. The CDR3 DNA reads TGTGCCAGCAGAGAGAGGGCTGGCAATGAGCAGTTCTTC.

Many counts were recorded for this clonotype. The J gene is TRBJ2-3, the V gene TRBV6-5; D is unresolved. The CDR3 totals 11 residues. In germline, CDR1 is MNHEY, CDR2 SVGAGI. With 7 bases removed from V and 2 bases from J, the gap between germline ends came to 4 bases. The CDR3 DNA follows: TGTGCCAGCAAATCCACAGATACGCAGTATTTT. It codes for CASKSTDTQYF.

J is TRBJ2-2 and V is TRBV4-3; D may correspond to TRBD1 or TRBD2 (5 bases each). Germline V gives CDR1 LGHNA, CDR2 YSLEER. V was trimmed by 4 bases and J by 5 bases, leaving 17 bases between them. CDR3 length: 16 residues. The CDR3 sequence: CASSRISGTSTGELFF. The CDR3, as DNA: TGCGCCAGCAGCCGGATTTCCGGGACGTCGACCGGGGAGCTGTTTTTT.

Ten or more counts support this clonotype. The gene calls are TRBV29-1 and TRBJ1-1; D remains unclear. CDR1 and CDR2 from the germline V gene are SQVTM and ANQGSEA. V lost 7 bases and J 1 base, leaving 7 bases between the germline ends. CDR3 size: 11 residues. As DNA, the CDR3 is TGCAGCGGTACAGAGAACACTGAAGCTTTCTTT. Its translation is CSGTENTEAFF.

This clonotype has at least ten counts. This rearrangement joins TRBV29-1 to TRBJ2-1, with D perhaps matching TRBD1 or TRBD2 (6 bases each). The ends were cut back, 5 bases at V and 3 bases at J, with 20 bases in the middle. The CDR3 sequence is 16 residues long. Per germline, CDR1 SQVTM and CDR2 ANQGSEA. CDR3 nucleotides: TGCAGCGTTATGGGGGGAGTAGGGGGATTCTACAATGAGCAGTTCTTC. Its translation is CSVMGGVGGFYNEQFF.

This clonotype was detected a few times. This chain links TRBV30 with TRBJ2-3; D is unclear. The CDR3 totals 14 residues. V shed 1 base and J shed 5 bases, with 13 bases lying between them. Germline CDR1 reads GTSNPN; CDR2 reads SVGIG (reference sequence). CDR3 sequence: CAWSGGVPQDTQYF. The CDR3 bases are TGTGCCTGGAGTGGGGGTGTCCCTCAAGATACGCAGTATTTT. Full variable domain (remainder filled in from reference TRBV30 and TRBJ2-3): SQTIHQWPATLVQPVGSPLSLECTVEGTSNPNLYWYRQAAGRGLQLLFYSVGIGQISSEVPQNLSASRPQDRQFILSSKKLLLSDSGFYLCAWSGGVPQDTQYFGPGTRLTVL.

This clonotype was picked up many times. The chain uses TRBV7-2 and TRBJ2-7, with TRBD2 matching over 9 bases. The germline gives CDR1 SGHTA, CDR2 FQGNSA. Losses at the gene ends were 4 bases for V and 4 bases for J; bases not matched to a gene: 8. The length of the CDR3 is 15 residues. This CDR3 reads CASSSTSGPMYEQYF. CDR3 in DNA: TGTGCCAGCAGCTCTACTAGCGGGCCGATGTACGAGCAGTACTTC.

The gene calls are TRBV7-3 and TRBJ2-1; 9 bases align to TRBD2. Germline V gives CDR1 SGHTA, CDR2 FQGTGA. The CDR3 sequence is 14 residues long. Unmatched junction bases numbered 7, after V lost 5 bases and J lost 8 bases. CDR3 sequence reads: CASSPGLAGHEQFF. Written as DNA, the CDR3 is TGTGCCAGCAGCCCGGGACTAGCAGGGCATGAGCAGTTCTTC.

Relative to its sample, this clonotype is medium-sized. This chain uses TRBV10-3 with TRBJ2-7, with D possibly matching TRBD1 (5 bases). There are 15 residues in the CDR3. Germline CDR1 ENHRY, CDR2 SYGVKD. V lost 4 bases and J 1 base, leaving 14 bases between the germline ends. As DNA, the CDR3 is TGTGCCATCAGTGGAGGCCTTGGGGCATCCTACGAGCAGTACTTC. It encodes CAISGGLGASYEQYF.

The sample holds many counts of this clonotype. The chain recombines TRBV6-6 with TRBJ2-4; 12 nucleotides align to TRBD2. The CDR3 has 17 residues. J gave up 7 bases and V 6 bases, and 13 bases lay outside the gene matches. Germline assignment: CDR1 MNHNY and CDR2 SVGAGI (reference sequence). The DNA of the CDR3 is TGTGCCAGCAGGGACGCCCCCGGACTAGCGGGAAACAACATTCAGTACTTC. Translated: CASRDAPGLAGNNIQYF.

This clonotype was found many times. The chain has TRBV27 and TRBJ1-2; D gene ambiguous. V was pared by 1 base and J by 7 bases, with 13 bases between. There are 14 residues in the CDR3. CDR1 is MNHEY, CDR2 SMNVEV, per germline (reference sequence). CDR3 amino acids: CASSLYSRGGGYTF. The CDR3 region has the DNA TGTGCCAGCAGTTTATACTCCCGGGGTGGTGGCTACACCTTC.

This clonotype was found many times. The chain has TRBV18 and TRBJ2-1; perhaps TRBD2 as D (5 bases). Trimming pared 3 bases from V and 3 bases from J, leaving 9 bases between. The CDR3 has 14 amino acids. Germline-derived CDR1 and CDR2 are KGHSH and LQKENI. CDR3 residues: CASSPTGFYNEQFF. The CDR3 region has the DNA TGTGCCAGCTCACCTACGGGATTCTACAATGAGCAGTTCTTC.

This clonotype has at least ten counts. The chain uses TRBV20-1 and TRBJ2-7; D may be TRBD1 (6 bases). The CDR3 length is 14 residues. Germline loops: CDR1 DFQATT, CDR2 SNEGSKA (reference sequence). V was clipped by 5 bases and J by 6 bases, with 20 bases between them. The CDR3 is CSAPTGTQRVEQYF. The CDR3 DNA sequence: TGCAGTGCTCCCACAGGGACCCAGAGGGTCGAGCAGTACTTC.

This clonotype was counted a few times. The J gene is TRBJ2-2, the V gene TRBV4-1; D gene unclear. CDR3 length equals 12 residues. Germline assignment: CDR1 MGHRA and CDR2 YSYEKL. V was pared by 6 bases and J by 0 bases, with 2 bases between. The CDR3 bases are TGCGCCAGCAGGACGAACACCGGGGAGCTGTTTTTT. As protein: CASRTNTGELFF.

This clonotype was seen ten or more times. The rearrangement links TRBV3-1 to TRBJ2-1; TRBD2 agrees at 10 bases. CDR1 and CDR2 (germline): LGHDT, YNNKEL (reference sequence). Losses at the gene ends were 3 bases for V and 7 bases for J; bases not matched to a gene: 18. The CDR3 extends over 19 amino acids. The CDR3 region is CASSQAPYFLAGAGNEQFF. The CDR3 coding sequence is TGTGCCAGCAGCCAGGCGCCCTATTTTCTAGCGGGAGCGGGTAATGAGCAGTTCTTC.

The rearrangement uses TRBV24-1 and TRBJ1-5; 11 bases align to TRBD1. This CDR3 has 15 amino acids. The germline V gene has CDR1 KGHDR and CDR2 SFDVKD. With 9 bases clipped from V and 0 bases from J, the junction kept 3 bases outside the gene matches. The DNA for the CDR3 is TGTGCCACCGGGACAGGGGGTGGTAGCAATCAGCCCCAGCATTTT. This sequence encodes CATGTGGGSNQPQHF.

This clonotype occurred many times. The chain joins TRBV20-1 to TRBJ1-1; no firm D call. The CDR3 loop spans 14 amino acids. Per the germline V gene, CDR1 is DFQATT and CDR2 is SNEGSKA (reference sequence). Between the trimmed V and J ends, which lost 5 bases and 6 bases, there was a span of 19 bases. CDR3 sequence (DNA): TGCAGTGCTCCCTCGAGGGCCGGGGTAGCTGAAGCTTTCTTT. Encoded protein: CSAPSRAGVAEAFF.

This clonotype was counted at least ten times. The CDR3 loop is CAISTIQGGTEAFF. The CDR3 nucleotides are TGTGCCATCAGTACTATTCAGGGGGGCACTGAAGCTTTCTTT. The chain has TRBV10-3 and TRBJ1-1; 7 bases line up with TRBD1. This CDR3 region has 14 residues. In germline, CDR1 is ENHRY, CDR2 SYGVKD. J lost 4 bases, V lost 5 bases, and 7 bases had no gene match.

This clonotype occurred many times. The chain carries TRBV6-5 and TRBJ1-2; possible D gene TRBD1, 6 bases. V dropped 6 bases and J dropped 4 bases, with 18 bases sitting between them. CDR3 length: 15 amino acids. Looked up from germline, CDR1 is MNHEY and CDR2 is SVGAGI. The CDR3 reads CASSLAGGQVYGYTF. In nucleotides, the CDR3 is TGTGCCAGCAGCTTGGCCGGGGGGCAAGTCTATGGCTACACCTTC.

This clonotype has ten or more counts. The chain carries TRBV14 and TRBJ2-2; unclear D gene. Trimming stripped 0 bases from V and 5 bases from J, with 7 bases between. The CDR3 has 14 amino acids. Germline V gene data show CDR1 as SGHDN and CDR2 as FVKESK. CDR3 in amino acids: CASSQDLRTGELFF. The CDR3 DNA follows: TGTGCCAGCAGCCAAGATCTCAGGACCGGGGAGCTGTTTTTT.

The chain uses TRBV29-1 and TRBJ2-5, with 9 bases fitting TRBD1. Trimming took 5 bases from V and 5 from J; bases not matched to a gene: 12. The CDR3 spans 15 residues. Germline lookup yields CDR1 SQVTM and CDR2 ANQGSEA. The CDR3 coding sequence is TGCAGCGTTCGACCGGGACAGGGTCGATTGGAGACCCAGTACTTC. The encoded protein is CSVRPGQGRLETQYF.

The V gene is TRBV3-1, the J gene TRBJ2-2; no definite D call. V was shortened by 4 bases and J by 7 bases, with 10 bases between the two germline ends. The CDR3 totals 13 residues. From germline, CDR1 is LGHDT and CDR2 YNNKEL (reference sequence). The CDR3 loop is CASSPRIIGELFF. CDR3 bases: TGTGCCAGCAGCCCCCGTATAATCGGGGAGCTGTTTTTT.

The sample holds many counts of this clonotype. The V gene is TRBV29-1, the J gene TRBJ1-3, with a weak D call TRBD1 (5 bases). Germline CDR1 and CDR2: SQVTM and ANQGSEA. This CDR3 spans 13 amino acids. The germline V and J ends were trimmed by 4 bases and 2 bases, with 9 bases remaining between them. The CDR3 coding sequence is TGCAGCGTTGGAGGGACGGCTGGAAACACCATATATTTT. This sequence encodes CSVGGTAGNTIYF.

This clonotype was detected ten times or more. The chain is built from TRBV12-3 or TRBV12-4 and TRBJ2-1; TRBD2 matches at 8 bases. The CDR3 is 14 amino acids. V gave up 5 bases and J gave up 6 bases; unmatched junction bases: 6. CDR3 coding DNA: TGTGCCAGCAGTCCGGGACTAGACTTCAATGAGCAGTTCTTC. The encoded protein is CASSPGLDFNEQFF.